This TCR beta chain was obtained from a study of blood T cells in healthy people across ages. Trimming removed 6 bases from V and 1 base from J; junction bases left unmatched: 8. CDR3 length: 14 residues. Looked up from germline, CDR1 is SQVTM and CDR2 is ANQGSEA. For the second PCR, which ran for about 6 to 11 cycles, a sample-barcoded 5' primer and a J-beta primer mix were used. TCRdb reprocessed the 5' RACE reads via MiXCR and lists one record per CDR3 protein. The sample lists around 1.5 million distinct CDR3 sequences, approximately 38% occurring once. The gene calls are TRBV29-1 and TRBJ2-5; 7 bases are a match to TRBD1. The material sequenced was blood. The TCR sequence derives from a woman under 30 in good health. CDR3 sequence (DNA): TGCAGCGTCGACTGGGACAGAGCCCAAGAGACCCAGTACTTC. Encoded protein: CSVDWDRAQETQYF.